This T cell receptor beta chain is drawn from a study of T cell clonotyping in hematopoietic cell transplantation. Some clones are missing from TCRdb's copy, which holds only in-frame ones; the method was immunoSEQ multiplex PCR. The repertoire holds 8,500 to 9,000 clones, with roughly 93% as singletons. The CDR3 sequence is 16 residues long. Trimming removed 1 base from V and 6 bases from J, with 19 bases in between. CDR1 is LGHNA, CDR2 YNFKEQ, per germline. This chain uses TRBV4-2 with TRBJ2-7, with TRBD2 as a possible D gene (6 bases). Sequences were derived from PBMCs, sampled 100 days after allogeneic stem cell transplant. The sequence came from a male patient aged 45-59 years who had an allogeneic stem cell transplant from a related donor, so T cells may come from the graft donor. Some clones in this sample may be carry-over from other donors' samples. This chain's CDR3 is CASSQGERVLNPEQYF. DNA for the CDR3: TGTGCCAGCAGCCAAGGAGAGCGGGTCCTCAATCCCGAGCAGTACTTC.